These 22 T cell receptor beta chains came from one sample sequenced in a study of early T cells in non-severe SARS-CoV-2 infection. TCRdb analysed the 5' RACE reads with MiXCR anew, one entry per CDR3 protein. The sample consists of approximately 77,000 distinct CDR3 sequences, approximately 12% of them appearing once. The sample consisted of whole blood, taken at baseline. Receptors originate from an adult who was a healthcare worker with PCR-confirmed SARS-CoV-2 infection or an uninfected control (not recorded which). The donor label of this sample is uncertain.

This chain joins TRBV7-6 and TRBJ1-1, with 8 bases matching TRBD1. The CDR3 loop spans 18 amino acids. Germline V gene lookup returns CDR1 SGHVS and CDR2 FNYEAQ. The V gene end was trimmed by 4 bases and the J gene end by 5 bases; junction bases not matched to a gene: 18. CDR3 loop: CASSSRIGKQGGRTEAFF. In nucleotides, the CDR3 is TGTGCCAGCAGCTCCAGAATAGGGAAACAGGGGGGCCGAACTGAAGCTTTCTTT.

J is TRBJ1-2 and V is TRBV11-1; possibly TRBD1 for D (6 bases). V was cut by 3 bases and J by 14 bases, with 16 bases left in between. Per germline, CDR1 SGHAT and CDR2 FQDESV (reference sequence). CDR3 length: 12 amino acids. This chain's CDR3 is CASSFAGDRLTF. The CDR3 nucleotides read TGTGCCAGCAGCTTCGCAGGGGACCGCCTTACCTTC.

V is TRBV27 and J is TRBJ1-2, with unresolved D. Trimming cost V 6 bases and J 7 bases, with 15 bases left between them. The germline V gene has CDR1 MNHEY and CDR2 SMNVEV (reference sequence). This CDR3 region has 13 residues. The CDR3 DNA is TGTGCCAGCAGCTTCATGAGGCGCGGTGGCTACACCTTC. Its protein is CASSFMRRGGYTF.

In this sample, this clonotype turned up many times. The gene calls are TRBV6-2 or TRBV6-3 and TRBJ2-3; TRBD2 is a possible D gene (5 bases). V lost 4 bases to trimming and J lost 7 bases, with 18 bases between them. The V gene's germline CDR1 is MNHEY and CDR2 SVGEGT. This CDR3 has 15 amino acids. CDR3 sequence (DNA): TGTGCCAGCAGTTTAGTCGGAGGCAGTTGGAATACGCAGTATTTT. This translates into CASSLVGGSWNTQYF.

The J gene is TRBJ1-1, the V gene TRBV20-1; D unresolved. The CDR3 has 15 amino acids. V was pared by 3 bases and J by 0 bases, with 14 bases between. Per germline, CDR1 DFQATT and CDR2 SNEGSKA (reference sequence). For the CDR3, the DNA is TGCAGTGCTAGGGACCGAAGAAACATGAACACTGAAGCTTTCTTT. Translation gives CSARDRRNMNTEAFF.

This clonotype was counted between two and nine times. This chain links TRBV5-5 with TRBJ2-5; TRBD2 agrees at 8 bases. The CDR3 has 15 amino acids. Germline values: CDR1 SGHKS, CDR2 YYEKEE (reference sequence). V was pared by 0 bases and J by 5 bases, with 6 bases of the junction left unmatched. CDR3 amino acids: CASSLEAGGSETQYF. DNA of the CDR3: TGTGCCAGCAGCTTGGAGGCGGGAGGTTCGGAGACCCAGTACTTC.

This clonotype was seen only a few times. The rearrangement uses TRBV29-1 and TRBJ1-1; D call uncertain. The CDR3 spans 12 residues. V shed 3 bases and J shed 1 base, with 6 bases lying between them. Per germline, CDR1 SQVTM and CDR2 ANQGSEA. For the CDR3, the DNA is TGCAGCGTTGAGGCGGCGAACACTGAAGCTTTCTTT. It yields the protein CSVEAANTEAFF.

This clonotype has a handful of counts. The chain couples TRBV24-1 to TRBJ1-2; unclear D gene. CDR3 length equals 12 residues. Germline CDR1 and CDR2: KGHDR and SFDVKD. V was clipped by 3 bases and J by 8 bases, with 9 bases between them. The DNA for the CDR3 is TGTGCCACCAGTGATGGCTCCTCGGGCTACACCTTC. It translates to CATSDGSSGYTF.

This chain connects TRBV29-1 to TRBJ2-7; 13 nucleotides match TRBD2. CDR1 SQVTM and CDR2 ANQGSEA come from the germline V gene. V lost 6 bases and J lost 5; bases outside the gene matches: 10. The CDR3 sequence is 15 residues long. CDR3 amino acids: CSVGPRLAGGHEQYF. CDR3 sequence (DNA): TGCAGCGTCGGGCCCCGACTAGCGGGAGGCCACGAGCAGTACTTC.

The V call is TRBV5-1, the J call TRBJ2-7, with a tentative D call TRBD2 (5 bases). The V and J ends lost 4 bases and 4 bases respectively, with 18 bases between them. This CDR3 is built from 15 residues. Germline V lookup: CDR1 SGHRS, CDR2 YFSETQ. In DNA, the CDR3 is TGCGCCAGCAGCCCCCTAAGTCTAGCCTTTTACGAGCAGTACTTC. Its translation: CASSPLSLAFYEQYF.

The rearrangement uses TRBV19 and TRBJ1-2; no clear D gene. Germline V lookup: CDR1 LNHDA, CDR2 SQIVND (reference sequence). V was clipped by 4 bases and J by 2 bases, with 14 bases between them. The CDR3 is made up of 15 amino acids. The CDR3 nucleotides are TGTGCCAGTAGTACTCATCGAATAGGAAACTATGGCTACACCTTC. Protein sequence: CASSTHRIGNYGYTF.

The sample holds a few counts of this clonotype. The J gene is TRBJ2-3, the V gene TRBV20-1, with 9 bases lining up with TRBD1. After removal of 5 bases from V and 4 bases from J, the junction contained 4 bases not matched to a gene. The CDR3 contains 13 residues. The germline CDR1 and CDR2 sequences are DFQATT and SNEGSKA (reference sequence). The CDR3 region has the DNA TGCAGTGCTCCCAGGACAGGGGCAGATACGCAGTATTTT. Encoded protein: CSAPRTGADTQYF.

The chain joins TRBV3-1 to TRBJ2-4; the D call may be TRBD1 or TRBD2 (5 bases each). CDR1 and CDR2 (germline): LGHDT, YNNKEL (reference sequence). V shed 6 bases and J shed 6 bases, with 15 bases lying between them. The CDR3 length is 14 residues. CDR3 DNA: TGTGCCAGCAGTTTATCCGGGGCAGCAAACATTCAGTACTTC. The encoded protein is CASSLSGAANIQYF.

The chain couples TRBV10-1 to TRBJ2-7; D unclear. The V end was cut by 2 bases, the J end by 7 bases, with 3 bases between. The CDR3 loop spans 10 amino acids. The germline V gene has CDR1 WNHNN and CDR2 SYGVQD (reference sequence). CDR3: CASSEGEQYF. The CDR3 DNA reads TGCGCCAGCAGTGAGGGGGAGCAGTACTTC.

This clonotype is a singleton in its sample. This chain links TRBV29-1 with TRBJ2-7; D may match TRBD1 or TRBD2 (5 bases each). Germline assignment: CDR1 SQVTM and CDR2 ANQGSEA. The V end was cut by 1 base, the J end by 2 bases, with 12 bases between. The CDR3 length is 14 residues. CDR3 sequence reads: CSVEVPGATYEQYF. CDR3 coding DNA: TGCAGCGTTGAAGTCCCCGGGGCTACCTACGAGCAGTACTTC.

This chain joins TRBV6-2 or TRBV6-3 and TRBJ2-3, with D tentatively TRBD2 (5 bases). Germline V gives CDR1 MNHEY, CDR2 SVGEGT. Trimming removed 0 bases at V and 2 bases at J, with 9 bases between. The CDR3 has 15 amino acids. CDR3 DNA: TGTGCCAGCAGTTACTCCGAGGACTCCACAGATACGCAGTATTTT. Encoded protein: CASSYSEDSTDTQYF.

This clonotype appeared a few times. This rearrangement joins TRBV5-1 to TRBJ1-1, with D possibly TRBD1 on 6 matching bases. The CDR3 runs 16 residues. Germline V gene sequence: CDR1 SGHRS, CDR2 YFSETQ. V dropped 4 bases and J dropped 0 bases, with 16 bases sitting between them. Here the CDR3 reads CASSPGHRVLNTEAFF. The CDR3 coding sequence is TGCGCCAGCAGCCCGGGACACAGGGTTTTGAACACTGAAGCTTTCTTT.

V usage is TRBV9 and J usage is TRBJ2-1; TRBD2 agrees at 7 bases. V shed 0 bases, J shed 8 bases, and the junction held 8 bases outside the gene matches. CDR3 length: 15 residues. The germline CDR1 and CDR2 sequences are SGDLS and YYNGEE. CDR3 sequence reads: CASSVGSGVGDEQFF. Here the CDR3 DNA reads TGTGCCAGCAGCGTAGGGAGCGGGGTCGGGGATGAGCAGTTCTTC.

In this sample, this clonotype turned up a few times. The V call is TRBV10-1, the J call TRBJ2-3; 11 nucleotides match TRBD2. The CDR3 has 16 amino acids. The J segment lost 4 bases and the V segment lost 3 bases, leaving 6 bases of the junction unmatched. Germline V gene sequence: CDR1 WNHNN, CDR2 SYGVQD (reference sequence). CDR3 residues: CASSEGTSGSADTQYF. The DNA of the CDR3 is TGCGCCAGCAGTGAAGGGACTAGCGGTTCCGCAGATACGCAGTATTTT.

The sample holds a few counts of this clonotype. This chain links TRBV4-1 with TRBJ2-1; D is unclear. Germline V gene data show CDR1 as MGHRA and CDR2 as YSYEKL. Trimming left V 0 bases short and J 0 bases short, with 6 bases between. The CDR3 is made up of 15 amino acids. CDR3 amino acids: CASSQEASSYNEQFF. In DNA form, the CDR3 reads TGCGCCAGCAGCCAAGAAGCGAGCTCCTACAATGAGCAGTTCTTC.

This clonotype was counted only a few times. CDR3 in amino acids: CASSLERERGDIQYF. DNA of the CDR3: TGTGCCAGCAGCTTGGAACGGGAGCGGGGGGACATTCAGTACTTC. The V call is TRBV5-4, the J call TRBJ2-4; 9 positions match TRBD2. CDR3 length: 15 amino acids. With V trimmed by 0 bases and J by 8 bases, 6 bases remained unmatched. Germline V CDR1 and CDR2: SGHNT, YYREEE (reference sequence).

Ten or more counts support this clonotype. The chain recombines TRBV6-6 with TRBJ2-6, with D possibly matching TRBD2 (6 bases). Germline V gene data show CDR1 as MNHNY and CDR2 as SVGAGI (reference sequence). V lost 6 bases to trimming and J lost 0 bases, with 9 bases between them. The CDR3 runs 15 residues. CDR3 sequence reads: CASRLASSGANVLTF. The CDR3 nucleotides read TGTGCCAGCAGACTAGCCAGCTCTGGGGCCAACGTCCTGACTTTC.